This entry concerns a single T cell receptor (beta chain). What it binds is not known. The CDR3 contains 14 residues. V lost 1 base and J lost 6; bases outside the gene matches: 6. Germline CDR1 is SGHVS and CDR2 is FQNEAQ. The data are from a study of shared clonotypes between healthy human individuals. Study conclusions and caveats: Some naive CD4 clonotypes, about 5.5%, turned up in common across a few donors.

Samples underwent the assay at deep level. Generated by immunoSEQ multiplex PCR, the TCRdb table keeps only in-frame clones and is missing some. The table has under 650,000 clones, 90% to 96% seen once. The sequence came from a woman aged 25 to 39 in good health. Sequencing was carried out using naive CD4+ T cells sorted from blood. The subset here: CD45RA+ positively selected. V usage is TRBV7-8 and J usage is TRBJ2-7; 7 positions agree with TRBD2. In DNA form, the CDR3 reads TGTGCCAGCAGCTTAGGTTGGGTAGCGGGCGAGCAGTACTTC. Its translation: CASSLGWVAGEQYF.